Each of the 3 T cell receptor beta chains below was sequenced from the same sample in a study of T cells in women clearing cervical HPV infection. The repertoire was sequenced with immunoSEQ multiplex PCR; TCRdb's copy has only in-frame clones and lacks some. Its listing shows 49,000 or so clones. The sample taken for sequencing was blood buffy coat. The receptor source for this set is a woman aged 18-70 years with a cervical HPV16 infection that either progressed to CIN3+ or cleared (not recorded which).

The CDR3: CASSIGPGTPEAFF. The sequenced CDR3 bases are TGTGCCAGTAGTATAGGGCCAGGTACCCCTGAA. The chain carries TRBV19 and TRBJ1-1; no definite D call. The CDR3 goes on 3 residues after the read ends, and that part is filled in from the germline J gene. V gave up 1 base and J gave up 6 bases, with 12 bases separating them. CDR3 length equals 14 residues. The germline V gene encodes CDR1 LNHDA and CDR2 SQIVND (reference sequence).

With regard to this clone: The read ends 3 residues shy of where the CDR3 ends; the end is completed using the germline J gene. The rearrangement joins TRBV7-9 to TRBJ1-5, with 11 bases fitting TRBD1. Germline trimming cut 5 bases from V and 6 bases from J; bases unmatched to any gene: 3. CDR1 is SEHNR and CDR2 is FQNEAQ in the germline V gene (reference sequence). This CDR3 has 14 amino acids. The CDR3 protein is CASSGQGAGQPQHF. The CDR3 DNA, read in part, is TGTGCCAGCAGCGGACAGGGGGCGGGTCAGCCC.

As regards this clone: The read ends 3 residues before the CDR3 terminus; that terminus is restored from the germline J gene. This chain joins TRBV11-2 and TRBJ2-5; D is ambiguous. Looked up from germline, CDR1 is SGHAT and CDR2 is FQNNGV. Trimming stripped 3 bases from V and 0 bases from J, with 11 bases between. This CDR3 is 15 amino acids long. The CDR3 here is CASSFRSLDQETQYF. Incomplete CDR3 DNA: TGTGCCAGCAGCTTTAGATCTCTAGACCAAGAGACC.